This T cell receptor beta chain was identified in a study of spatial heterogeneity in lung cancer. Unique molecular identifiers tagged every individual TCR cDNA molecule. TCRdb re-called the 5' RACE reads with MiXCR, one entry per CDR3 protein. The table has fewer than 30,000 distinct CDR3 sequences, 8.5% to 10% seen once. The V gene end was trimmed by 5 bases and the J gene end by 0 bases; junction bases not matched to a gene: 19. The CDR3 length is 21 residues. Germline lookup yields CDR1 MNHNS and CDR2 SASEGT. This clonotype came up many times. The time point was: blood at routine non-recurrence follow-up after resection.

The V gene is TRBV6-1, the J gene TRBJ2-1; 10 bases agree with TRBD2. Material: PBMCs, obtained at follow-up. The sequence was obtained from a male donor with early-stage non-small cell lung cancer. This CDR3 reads CASSPPLLAGSPYGSYNEQFF. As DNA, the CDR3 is TGTGCCAGCAGTCCTCCTCTACTAGCGGGAAGCCCGTATGGCTCCTACAATGAGCAGTTCTTC.